This T cell receptor (beta chain) emerged from a study of control samples from healthy donors and cancer patients. Per the germline V gene, CDR1 is KGHSH and CDR2 is LQKENI. This CDR3 comprises 13 residues. The junction had 3 bases not matched to a gene; V was cut back by 3 bases and J by 10 bases. Libraries were prepared by immunoSEQ multiplex PCR; TCRdb keeps only in-frame clonotypes and omits some of them. Altogether 80,000 or so clones are present, about nine tenths being singletons, with the ten largest covering approximately 15%. The J gene is TRBJ1-6, the V gene TRBV18; TRBD1 matches 7 bases. Sequencing used blood. The sequence came from a man aged 45-60 years in good health. The CDR3 bases are TGTGCCAGCTCACCCACAGGGGAATCACCCCTCCACTTT. Translating gives CASSPTGESPLHF.